The rows below give T cell receptor beta chains drawn from one sample of a study of cytotoxic CD8 clonotypes in ibrutinib-treated CLL. Clones were sequenced by immunoSEQ multiplex PCR, and TCRdb holds only the in-frame ones, with some missing. Of around 140,000 clones listed, roughly 80% are singletons. The sequencing used PBMCs, collected after 12 months of ibrutinib treatment. These receptors originate from a human donor with chronic lymphocytic leukemia. Each CDR3 is given with its conserved first and last residue. A D gene is named only where the DNA matches it firmly. Part of the rows lack a size; the others show once, few, many or a class for expanded clones.

>TRBJ2-7|-|-|TRBV20-1
CSVSGRGEQYF
TGCAGTGTCTCAGGCCGTGGCGAGCAGTACTTC
>TRBJ2-2|TRBD1|-|TRBV28
CASSFLGQAITGELFF
TGTGCCAGCAGTTTTCTCGGACAGGCGATCACCGGGGAGCTGTTTTTT
>TRBJ1-2|-|-|TRBV6-1
CASSEVSNGYTF
TGTGCCAGCAGTGAAGTATCTAATGGCTACACCTTC
>TRBJ2-3|TRBD1|-|TRBV13
CASTDLGTGTDTQYF
TGTGCCAGCACCGATTTAGGGACAGGAACAGATACGCAGTATTTT
>TRBJ1-1|-|-|TRBV20-1
CSARDHKAFF
TGCAGTGCTCGGGATCATAAAGCTTTCTTT
>TRBJ1-5|TRBD1|-|TRBV25-1
CASSERTGATPQHF
TGTGCCAGCAGTGAGAGGACAGGCGCAACGCCCCAGCATTTT
>TRBJ1-2|-|-|TRBV28
CASSVGRVYGYTF
TGTGCCAGCAGCGTCGGGAGGGTTTACGGCTACACCTTC
>TRBJ2-5|TRBD1|-|TRBV4-1
CASSQDDRGQETQYF
TGCGCCAGCAGCCAAGATGACAGGGGACAAGAGACCCAGTACTTC
>TRBJ2-1|-|-|TRBV11-2
CASSSDHNEQFF
TGTGCCAGCAGCTCGGACCACAATGAGCAGTTCTTC
>TRBJ2-7|TRBD1|few|TRBV2
CATERTGYEQYF
TGTGCCACAGAAAGGACAGGTTACGAGCAGTACTTC